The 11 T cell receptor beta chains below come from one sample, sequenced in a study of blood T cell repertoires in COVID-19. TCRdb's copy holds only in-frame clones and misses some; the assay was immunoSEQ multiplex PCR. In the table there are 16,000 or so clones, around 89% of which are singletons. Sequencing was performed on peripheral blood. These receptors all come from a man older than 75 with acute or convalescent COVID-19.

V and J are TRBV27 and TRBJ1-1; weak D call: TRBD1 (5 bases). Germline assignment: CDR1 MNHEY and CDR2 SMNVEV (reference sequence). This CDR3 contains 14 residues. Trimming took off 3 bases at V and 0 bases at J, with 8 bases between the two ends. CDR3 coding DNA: TGTGCCAGCAGTTTCGGGGGATTGAACACTGAAGCTTTCTTT. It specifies CASSFGGLNTEAFF.

The CDR3 loop reads CASSAAVSGNTIYF. CDR3 DNA sequence: TGTGCCAGCTCAGCGGCAGTCTCTGGAAACACCATATATTTT. The V call is TRBV18, the J call TRBJ1-3; D gene unclear. Trimming cost V 5 bases and J 0 bases, with 8 bases left between them. Germline loops: CDR1 KGHSH, CDR2 LQKENI. The CDR3 totals 14 residues.

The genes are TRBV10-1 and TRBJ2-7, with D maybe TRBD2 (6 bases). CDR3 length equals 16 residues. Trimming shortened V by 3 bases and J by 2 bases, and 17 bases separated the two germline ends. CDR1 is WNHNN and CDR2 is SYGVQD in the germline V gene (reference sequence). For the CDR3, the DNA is TGCGCCAGCAGTGATACCGGAGGGCCCTTAACCTACGAGCAGTACTTC. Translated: CASSDTGGPLTYEQYF.

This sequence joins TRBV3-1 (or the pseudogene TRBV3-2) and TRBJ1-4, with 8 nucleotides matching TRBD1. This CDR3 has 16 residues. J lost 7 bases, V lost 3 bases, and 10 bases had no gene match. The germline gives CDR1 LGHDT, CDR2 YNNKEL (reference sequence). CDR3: CASSQFLDRGGEKLFF. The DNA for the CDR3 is TGTGCCAGCAGCCAGTTCTTAGACAGGGGCGGTGAAAAACTGTTTTTT.

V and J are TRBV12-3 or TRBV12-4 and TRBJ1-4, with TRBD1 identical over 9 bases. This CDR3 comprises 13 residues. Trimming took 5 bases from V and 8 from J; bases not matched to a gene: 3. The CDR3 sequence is CASSEGQGEKLFF. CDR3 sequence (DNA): TGTGCCAGCAGTGAAGGACAGGGGGAAAAACTGTTTTTT.

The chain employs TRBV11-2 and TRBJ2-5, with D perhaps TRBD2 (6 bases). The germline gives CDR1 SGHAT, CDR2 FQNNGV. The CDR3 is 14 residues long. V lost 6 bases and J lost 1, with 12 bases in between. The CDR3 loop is CASRPRGSQETQYF. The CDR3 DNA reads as TGTGCCAGCAGACCTCGGGGGTCCCAAGAGACCCAGTACTTC.

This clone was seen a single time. The CDR3 reads CASSEYGDLSPLHF. In DNA, the CDR3 is TGTGCCAGCAGTGAATATGGAGACCTATCACCCCTCCACTTT. This chain uses TRBV25-1 with TRBJ1-6; D uncertain. The ends were cut back, 0 bases at V and 10 bases at J, with 10 bases in the middle. This CDR3 is built from 14 residues. CDR1 and CDR2 from the germline V gene are MGHDK and SYGVNS.

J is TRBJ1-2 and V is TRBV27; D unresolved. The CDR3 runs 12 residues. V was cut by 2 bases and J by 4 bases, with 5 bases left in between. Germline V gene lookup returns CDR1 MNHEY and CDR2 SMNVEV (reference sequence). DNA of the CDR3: TGTGCCAGCAGTTTACGGGGCTATGGCTACACCTTC. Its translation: CASSLRGYGYTF.

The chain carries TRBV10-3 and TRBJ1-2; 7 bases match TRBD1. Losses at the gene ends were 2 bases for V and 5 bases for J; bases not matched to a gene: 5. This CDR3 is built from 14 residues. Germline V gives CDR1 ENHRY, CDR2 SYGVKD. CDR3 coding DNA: TGTGCCATCAGTGAGCGAGGGGGCGAGTATGGCTACACCTTC. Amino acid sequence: CAISERGGEYGYTF.

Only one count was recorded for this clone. CDR3 region: CASSPLSGRRADTQYF. DNA of the CDR3: TGTGCCAGCTCACCCCTTAGCGGGAGGAGGGCAGATACGCAGTATTTT. The V gene is TRBV18, the J gene TRBJ2-3; 10 bases map to TRBD2. Trimming cost V 3 bases and J 4 bases; bases outside gene matches: 7. Germline V gene lookup returns CDR1 KGHSH and CDR2 LQKENI. This CDR3 region has 16 residues.

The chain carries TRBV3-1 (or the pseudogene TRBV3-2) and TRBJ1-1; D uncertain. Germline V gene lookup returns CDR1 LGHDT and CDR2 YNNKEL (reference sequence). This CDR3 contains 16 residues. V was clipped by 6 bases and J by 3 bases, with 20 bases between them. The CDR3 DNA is TGTGCCAGCAGTATCATGGGAGGTGACGGGCACACTGAAGCTTTCTTT. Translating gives CASSIMGGDGHTEAFF.